The 6 T cell receptor beta chains below come from one sample, sequenced in a study of blood T cell repertoires in COVID-19. TCRdb keeps only in-frame clones here, not all; method: immunoSEQ multiplex PCR. The sample lists some 300,000 clones, around 81% seen once, with 4.1% in the top ten. The sample taken for sequencing was peripheral blood. Every receptor here comes from a woman in her forties or fifties with active or convalescent COVID-19.

The J gene is TRBJ1-2, the V gene TRBV2, with D tentatively TRBD1 (6 bases). The length of the CDR3 is 15 residues. Trimming cost V 7 bases and J 4 bases, with 19 bases left between them. Per the germline V gene, CDR1 is SNHLY and CDR2 is FYNNEI. Here the CDR3 DNA reads TGTGCCAGCACTATTAAGGGACAACAACTCTATGGCTACACCTTC. Its translation: CASTIKGQQLYGYTF.

The genes are TRBV10-3 and TRBJ1-1; 7 bases fit TRBD1. CDR3 length equals 14 residues. The germline CDR1 and CDR2 sequences are ENHRY and SYGVKD. Losses at the gene ends were 6 bases for V and 7 bases for J; bases not matched to a gene: 11. In nucleotides, the CDR3 is TGTGCCATCAGCCCTTGGGGACAGATAAATGAAGCTTTCTTT. It is translated as CAISPWGQINEAFF.

V gene TRBV4-1 combines with J gene TRBJ2-7; 15 bases are shared with TRBD2. Germline values: CDR1 MGHRA, CDR2 YSYEKL. There are 15 residues in the CDR3. V lost 4 bases to trimming and J lost 4 bases; unmatched junction nucleotides: 2. In nucleotides, the CDR3 is TGCGCCAGCAGCCCCGGGACTAGCGGGGGGTACGAGCAGTACTTC. Protein sequence: CASSPGTSGGYEQYF.

The V and J genes are TRBV7-2 and TRBJ2-5, with 12 bases aligning to TRBD2. Germline V gives CDR1 SGHTA, CDR2 FQGNSA. The CDR3 contains 18 residues. V shed 4 bases, J shed 5 bases, and the junction held 14 bases outside the gene matches. CDR3 sequence reads: CASSSHGLAGYRGETQYF. The CDR3 bases are TGTGCCAGCAGCTCACACGGACTAGCGGGGTATCGTGGGGAGACCCAGTACTTC.

The chain uses TRBV7-9 and TRBJ2-1; tentative D call: TRBD1 (6 bases). Germline V gives CDR1 SEHNR, CDR2 FQNEAQ (reference sequence). The CDR3 has 15 amino acids. Trimming removed 7 bases at V and 5 bases at J, with 18 bases between. CDR3 sequence: CASIHDRRLNNEQFF. The CDR3 nucleotides read TGTGCCAGCATTCACGACAGGCGCCTAAACAATGAGCAGTTCTTC.

The J gene is TRBJ2-1, the V gene TRBV27; the D gene is possibly TRBD1 (6 bases). In germline, CDR1 is MNHEY, CDR2 SMNVEV (reference sequence). Trimming left V 3 bases short and J 6 bases short, with 9 bases between. The CDR3 loop spans 13 amino acids. CDR3 in amino acids: CASSFGTSNEQFF. CDR3 nucleotides: TGTGCCAGCAGTTTCGGGACAAGCAATGAGCAGTTCTTC.